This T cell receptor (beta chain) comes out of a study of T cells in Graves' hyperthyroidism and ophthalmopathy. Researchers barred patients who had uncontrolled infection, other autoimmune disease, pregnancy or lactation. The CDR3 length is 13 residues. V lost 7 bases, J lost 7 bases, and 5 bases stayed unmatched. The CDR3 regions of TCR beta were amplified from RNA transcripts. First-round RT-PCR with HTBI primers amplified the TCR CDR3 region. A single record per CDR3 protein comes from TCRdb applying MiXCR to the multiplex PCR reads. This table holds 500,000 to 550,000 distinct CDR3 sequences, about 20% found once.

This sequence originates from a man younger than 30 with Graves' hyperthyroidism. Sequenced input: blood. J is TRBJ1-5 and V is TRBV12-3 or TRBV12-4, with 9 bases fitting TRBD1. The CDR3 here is CASNRGLNQPQHF. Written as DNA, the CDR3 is TGTGCCAGCAACAGGGGGCTGAACCAGCCCCAGCATTTT.